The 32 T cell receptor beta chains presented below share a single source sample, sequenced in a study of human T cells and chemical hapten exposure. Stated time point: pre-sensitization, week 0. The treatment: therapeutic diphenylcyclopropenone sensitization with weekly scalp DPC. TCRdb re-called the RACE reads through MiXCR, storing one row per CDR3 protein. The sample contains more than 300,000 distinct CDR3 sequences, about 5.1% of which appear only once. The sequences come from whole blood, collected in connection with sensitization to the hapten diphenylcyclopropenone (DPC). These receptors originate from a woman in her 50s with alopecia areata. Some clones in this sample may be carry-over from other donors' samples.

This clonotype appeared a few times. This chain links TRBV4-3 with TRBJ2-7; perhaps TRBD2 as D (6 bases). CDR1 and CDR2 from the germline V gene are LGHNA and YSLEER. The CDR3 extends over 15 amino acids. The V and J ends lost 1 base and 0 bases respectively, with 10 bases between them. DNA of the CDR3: TGCGCCAGCAGCCAAGCTAGCGAAGTCTCCTACGAGCAGTACTTC. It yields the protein CASSQASEVSYEQYF.

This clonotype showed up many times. The DNA for the CDR3 is TGTGCCAGCAGCTTTACTAGTCTGCCAGATACGCAGTATTTT. Translation: CASSFTSLPDTQYF. The chain uses TRBV7-2 and TRBJ2-3, with a tentative D call TRBD2 (5 bases). This CDR3 has 14 amino acids. Per germline, CDR1 SGHTA and CDR2 FQGNSA. Trimming cost V 3 bases and J 4 bases, with 11 bases left between them.

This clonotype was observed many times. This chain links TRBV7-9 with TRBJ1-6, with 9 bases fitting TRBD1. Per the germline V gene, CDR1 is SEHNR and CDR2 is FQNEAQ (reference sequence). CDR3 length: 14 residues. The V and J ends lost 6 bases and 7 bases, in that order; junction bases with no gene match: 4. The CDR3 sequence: CASSSGTGNSPLHF. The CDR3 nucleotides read TGTGCCAGCAGTTCCGGGACAGGGAATTCACCCCTCCACTTT.

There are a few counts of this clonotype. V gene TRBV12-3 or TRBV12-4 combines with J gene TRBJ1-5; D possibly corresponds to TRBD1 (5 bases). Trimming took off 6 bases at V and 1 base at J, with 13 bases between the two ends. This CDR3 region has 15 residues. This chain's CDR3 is CASSSRQGSNQPQHF. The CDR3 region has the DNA TGTGCCAGCAGCTCGAGGCAGGGAAGCAATCAGCCCCAGCATTTT.

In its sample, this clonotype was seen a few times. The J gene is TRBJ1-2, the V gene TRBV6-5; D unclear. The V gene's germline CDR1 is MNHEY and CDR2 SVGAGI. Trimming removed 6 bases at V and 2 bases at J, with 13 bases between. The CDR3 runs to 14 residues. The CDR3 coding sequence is TGTGCCAGCAGAATGCATAAGACGAACTATGGCTACACCTTC. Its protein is CASRMHKTNYGYTF.

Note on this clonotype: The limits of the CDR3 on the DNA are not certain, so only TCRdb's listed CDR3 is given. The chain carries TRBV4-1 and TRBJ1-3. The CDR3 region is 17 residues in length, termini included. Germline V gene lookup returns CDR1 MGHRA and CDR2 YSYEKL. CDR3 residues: CASSQVIVWGSGNTICF.

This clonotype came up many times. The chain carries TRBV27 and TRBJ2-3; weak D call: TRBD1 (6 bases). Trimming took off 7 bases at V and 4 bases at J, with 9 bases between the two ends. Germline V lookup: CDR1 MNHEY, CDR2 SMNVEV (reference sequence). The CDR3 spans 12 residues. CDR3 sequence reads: CASTDRPDTQYF. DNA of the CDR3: TGTGCCAGCACGGACAGACCAGATACGCAGTATTTT.

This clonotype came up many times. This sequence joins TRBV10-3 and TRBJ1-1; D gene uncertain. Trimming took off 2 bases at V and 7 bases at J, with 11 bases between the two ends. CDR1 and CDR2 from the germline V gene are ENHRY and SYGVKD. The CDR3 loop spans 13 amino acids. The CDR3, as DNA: TGTGCCATCAGTGAGCTACAGCCGAGTGAAGCTTTCTTT. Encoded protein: CAISELQPSEAFF.

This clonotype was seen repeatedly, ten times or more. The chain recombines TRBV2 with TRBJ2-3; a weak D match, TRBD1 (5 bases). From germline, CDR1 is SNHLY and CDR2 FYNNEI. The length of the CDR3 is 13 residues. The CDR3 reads CVSGHRTTDTQYF. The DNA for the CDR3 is TGTGTCTCAGGACACCGTACCACAGATACGCAGTATTTT. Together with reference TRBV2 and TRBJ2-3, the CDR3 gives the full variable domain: EPEVTQTPSHQVTQMGQEVILRCVPISNHLYFYWYRQILGQKVEFLVSFYNNEISEKSEIFDDQFSVERPDGSNFTLKIRSTKLEDSAMYFCVSGHRTTDTQYFGPGTRLTVL.

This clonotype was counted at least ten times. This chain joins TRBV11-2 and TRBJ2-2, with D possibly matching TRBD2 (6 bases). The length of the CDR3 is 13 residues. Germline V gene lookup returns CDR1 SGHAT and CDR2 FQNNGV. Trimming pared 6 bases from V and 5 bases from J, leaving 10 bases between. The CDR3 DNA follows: TGTGCCAGCAGTCCCGCGGGGACCGGGGAGCTGTTTTTT. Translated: CASSPAGTGELFF.

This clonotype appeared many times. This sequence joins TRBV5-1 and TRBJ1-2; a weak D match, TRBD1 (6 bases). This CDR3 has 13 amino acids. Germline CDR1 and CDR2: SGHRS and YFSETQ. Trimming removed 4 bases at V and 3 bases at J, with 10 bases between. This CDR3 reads CASSRDNDYGYTF. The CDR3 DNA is TGCGCCAGCAGCCGGGACAACGACTATGGCTACACCTTC.

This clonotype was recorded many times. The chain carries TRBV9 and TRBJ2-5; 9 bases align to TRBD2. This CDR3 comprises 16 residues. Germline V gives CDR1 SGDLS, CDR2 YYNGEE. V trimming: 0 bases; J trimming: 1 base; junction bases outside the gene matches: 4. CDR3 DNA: TGTGCCAGCAGCGTAGAGGAACTAGCGGGCCAAGAGACCCAGTACTTC. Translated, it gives CASSVEELAGQETQYF.

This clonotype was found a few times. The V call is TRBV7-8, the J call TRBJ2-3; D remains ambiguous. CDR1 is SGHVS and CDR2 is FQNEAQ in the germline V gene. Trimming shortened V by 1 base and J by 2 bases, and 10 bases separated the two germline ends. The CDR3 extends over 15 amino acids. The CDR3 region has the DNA TGTGCCAGCAGCTTAGGTCGGTCGTACACAGATACGCAGTATTTT. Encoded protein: CASSLGRSYTDTQYF.

The CDR3 protein is CSVVDGGNQPQHF. DNA of the CDR3: TGCAGCGTTGTTGACGGGGGCAATCAGCCCCAGCATTTT. The chain recombines TRBV29-1 with TRBJ1-5; D not certain. The length of the CDR3 is 13 residues. Germline V lookup: CDR1 SQVTM, CDR2 ANQGSEA. Trimming left V 4 bases short and J 2 bases short, with 9 bases between.

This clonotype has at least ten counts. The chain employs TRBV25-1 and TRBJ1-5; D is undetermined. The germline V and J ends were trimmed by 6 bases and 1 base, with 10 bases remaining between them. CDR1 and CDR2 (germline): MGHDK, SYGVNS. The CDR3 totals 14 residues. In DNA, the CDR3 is TGTGCCAGCAGGGGTCTGGGGAGCAATCAGCCCCAGCATTTT. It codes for CASRGLGSNQPQHF.

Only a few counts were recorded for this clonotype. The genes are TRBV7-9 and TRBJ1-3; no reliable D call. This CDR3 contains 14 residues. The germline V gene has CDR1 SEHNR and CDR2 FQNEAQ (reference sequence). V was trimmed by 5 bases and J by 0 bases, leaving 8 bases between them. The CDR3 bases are TGTGCCAGCAGCCAGGAGGGCTCTGGAAACACCATATATTTT. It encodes CASSQEGSGNTIYF.

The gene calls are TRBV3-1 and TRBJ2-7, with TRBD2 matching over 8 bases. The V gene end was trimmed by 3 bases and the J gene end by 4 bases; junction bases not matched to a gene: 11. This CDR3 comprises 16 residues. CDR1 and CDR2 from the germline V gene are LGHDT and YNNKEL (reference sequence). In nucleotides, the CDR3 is TGTGCCAGCAGCCATGTACCAAGCGGGAGAGTGTACGAGCAGTACTTC. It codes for CASSHVPSGRVYEQYF.

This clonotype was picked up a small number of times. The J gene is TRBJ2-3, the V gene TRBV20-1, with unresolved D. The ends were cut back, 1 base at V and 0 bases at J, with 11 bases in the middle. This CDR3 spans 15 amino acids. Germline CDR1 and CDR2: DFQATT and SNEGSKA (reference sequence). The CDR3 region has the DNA TGCAGTGCTAGAGTGTCGGTATCTAGCACAGATACGCAGTATTTT. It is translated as CSARVSVSSTDTQYF.

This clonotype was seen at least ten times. The CDR3 nucleotides are TGCAGTGCTAGTAAAACCCCTCGGGGGTGGTCGTACGAGCAGTACTTC. Translating it yields CSASKTPRGWSYEQYF. The chain employs TRBV20-1 and TRBJ2-7; tentatively, D is TRBD2 (6 bases). V shed 3 bases and J shed 4 bases, with 22 bases lying between them. Per the germline V gene, CDR1 is DFQATT and CDR2 is SNEGSKA (reference sequence). The CDR3 loop spans 16 amino acids.

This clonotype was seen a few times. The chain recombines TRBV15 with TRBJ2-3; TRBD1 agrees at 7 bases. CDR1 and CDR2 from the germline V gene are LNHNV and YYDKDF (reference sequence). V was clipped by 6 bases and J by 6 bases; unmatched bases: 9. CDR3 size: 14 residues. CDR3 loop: CATSRRGLGDTQYF. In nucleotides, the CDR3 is TGTGCCACCAGTAGAAGGGGGCTCGGGGATACGCAGTATTTT.

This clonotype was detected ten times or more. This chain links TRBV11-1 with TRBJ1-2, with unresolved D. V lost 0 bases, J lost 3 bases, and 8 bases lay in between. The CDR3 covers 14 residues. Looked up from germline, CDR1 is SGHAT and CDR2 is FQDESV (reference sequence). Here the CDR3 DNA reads TGTGCCAGCAGCTTAGCGATTACGGACTATGGCTACACCTTC. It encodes CASSLAITDYGYTF.

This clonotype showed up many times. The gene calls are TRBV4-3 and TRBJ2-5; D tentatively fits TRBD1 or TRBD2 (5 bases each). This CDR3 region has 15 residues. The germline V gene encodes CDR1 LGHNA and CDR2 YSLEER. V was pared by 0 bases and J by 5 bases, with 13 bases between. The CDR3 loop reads CASSQESRDGETQYF. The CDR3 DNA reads TGCGCCAGCAGCCAAGAGTCCAGGGACGGTGAGACCCAGTACTTC.

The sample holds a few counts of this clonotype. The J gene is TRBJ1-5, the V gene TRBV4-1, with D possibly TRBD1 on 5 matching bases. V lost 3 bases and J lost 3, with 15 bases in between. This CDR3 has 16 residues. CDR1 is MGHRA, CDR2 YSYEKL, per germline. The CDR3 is CASSHLLQAHNQPQHF. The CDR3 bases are TGCGCCAGCAGCCACCTCCTACAGGCCCACAATCAGCCCCAGCATTTT.

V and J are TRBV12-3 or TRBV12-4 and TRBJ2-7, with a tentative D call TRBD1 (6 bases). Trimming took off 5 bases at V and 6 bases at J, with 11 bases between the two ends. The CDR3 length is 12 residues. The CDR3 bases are TGTGCCAGCAGTCCCGACAGGTGCGAGCAGTACTTC. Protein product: CASSPDRCEQYF.

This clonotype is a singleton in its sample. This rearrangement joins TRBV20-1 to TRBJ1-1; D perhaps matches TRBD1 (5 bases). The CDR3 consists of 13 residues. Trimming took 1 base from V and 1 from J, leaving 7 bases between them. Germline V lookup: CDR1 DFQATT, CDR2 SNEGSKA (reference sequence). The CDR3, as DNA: TGCAGTGCTAGAGTAGGGGAGAACACTGAAGCTTTCTTT. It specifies CSARVGENTEAFF.

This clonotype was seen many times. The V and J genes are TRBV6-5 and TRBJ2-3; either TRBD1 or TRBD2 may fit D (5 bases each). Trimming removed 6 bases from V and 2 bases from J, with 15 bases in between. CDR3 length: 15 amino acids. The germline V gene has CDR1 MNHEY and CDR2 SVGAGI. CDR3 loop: CASSPPGRPTDTQYF. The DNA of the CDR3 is TGTGCCAGCAGCCCCCCGGGGCGTCCCACAGATACGCAGTATTTT.

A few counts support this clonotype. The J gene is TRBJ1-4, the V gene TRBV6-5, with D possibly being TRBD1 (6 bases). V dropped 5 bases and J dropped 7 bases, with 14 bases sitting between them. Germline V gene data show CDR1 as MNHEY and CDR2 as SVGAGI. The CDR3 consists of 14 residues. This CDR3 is CASSKDSLTEKLFF. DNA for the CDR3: TGTGCCAGCAGTAAGGACAGCCTTACTGAAAAACTGTTTTTT.

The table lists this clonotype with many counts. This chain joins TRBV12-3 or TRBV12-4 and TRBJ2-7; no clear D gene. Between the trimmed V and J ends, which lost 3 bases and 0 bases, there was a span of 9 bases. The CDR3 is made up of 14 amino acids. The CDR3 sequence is CASSLNGNSYEQYF. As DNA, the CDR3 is TGTGCCAGCAGTTTGAACGGTAACTCCTACGAGCAGTACTTC.

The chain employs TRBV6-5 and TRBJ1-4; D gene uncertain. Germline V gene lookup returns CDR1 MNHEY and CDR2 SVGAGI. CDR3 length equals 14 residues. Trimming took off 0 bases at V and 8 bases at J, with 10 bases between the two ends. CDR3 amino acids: CASSYSGRGEKLFF. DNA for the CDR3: TGTGCCAGCAGTTACTCAGGGAGAGGGGAAAAACTGTTTTTT.

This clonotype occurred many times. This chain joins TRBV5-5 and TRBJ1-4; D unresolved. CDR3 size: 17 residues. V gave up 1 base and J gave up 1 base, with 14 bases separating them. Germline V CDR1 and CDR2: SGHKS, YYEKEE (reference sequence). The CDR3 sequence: CASSLYQEHGTNEKLFF. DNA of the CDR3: TGTGCCAGCAGCTTGTATCAGGAGCATGGAACTAATGAAAAACTGTTTTTT. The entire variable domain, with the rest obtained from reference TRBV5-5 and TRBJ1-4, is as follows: DAGVTQSPTHLIKTRGQQVTLRCSPISGHKSVSWYQQVLGQGPQFIFQYYEKEERGRGNFPDRFSARQFPNYSSELNVNALLLGDSALYLCASSLYQEHGTNEKLFFGSGTQLSVL.

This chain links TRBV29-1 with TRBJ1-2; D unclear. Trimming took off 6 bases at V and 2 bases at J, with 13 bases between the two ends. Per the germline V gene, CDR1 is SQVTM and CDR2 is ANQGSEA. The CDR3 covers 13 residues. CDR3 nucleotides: TGCAGCGTCGACCGAACAGCGAACTATGGCTACACCTTC. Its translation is CSVDRTANYGYTF.

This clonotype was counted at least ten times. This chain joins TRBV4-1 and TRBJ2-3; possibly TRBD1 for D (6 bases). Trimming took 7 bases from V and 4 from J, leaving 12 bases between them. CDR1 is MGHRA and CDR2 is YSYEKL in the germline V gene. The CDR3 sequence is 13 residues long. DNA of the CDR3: TGCGCCAGCAACGAACAGGGCTCAGATACGCAGTATTTT. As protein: CASNEQGSDTQYF.